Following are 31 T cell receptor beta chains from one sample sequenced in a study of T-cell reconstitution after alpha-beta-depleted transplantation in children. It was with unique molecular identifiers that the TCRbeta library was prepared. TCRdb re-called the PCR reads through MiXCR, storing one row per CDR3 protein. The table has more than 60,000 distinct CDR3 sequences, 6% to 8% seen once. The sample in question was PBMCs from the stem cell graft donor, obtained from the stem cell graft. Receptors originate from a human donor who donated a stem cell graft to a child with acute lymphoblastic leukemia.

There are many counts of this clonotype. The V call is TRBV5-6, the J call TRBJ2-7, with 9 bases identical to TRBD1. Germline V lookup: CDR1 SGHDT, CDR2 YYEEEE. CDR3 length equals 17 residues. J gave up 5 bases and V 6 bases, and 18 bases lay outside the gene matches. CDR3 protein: CASIHRVYRGRDNEQYF. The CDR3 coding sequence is TGTGCCAGCATCCACCGCGTGTACAGGGGGCGCGACAACGAGCAGTACTTC. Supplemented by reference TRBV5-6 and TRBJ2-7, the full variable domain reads DAGVTQSPTHLIKTRGQQVTLRCSPKSGHDTVSWYQQALGQGPQFIFQYYEEEERQRGNFPDRFSGHQFPNYSSELNVNALLLGDSALYLCASIHRVYRGRDNEQYFGPGTRLTVT.

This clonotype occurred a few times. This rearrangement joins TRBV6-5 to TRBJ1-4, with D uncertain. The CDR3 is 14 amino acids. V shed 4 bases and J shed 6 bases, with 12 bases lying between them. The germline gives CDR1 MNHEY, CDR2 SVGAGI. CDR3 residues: CASSSVRSDEKLFF. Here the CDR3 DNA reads TGTGCCAGCAGTTCGGTCAGGTCCGATGAAAAACTGTTTTTT.

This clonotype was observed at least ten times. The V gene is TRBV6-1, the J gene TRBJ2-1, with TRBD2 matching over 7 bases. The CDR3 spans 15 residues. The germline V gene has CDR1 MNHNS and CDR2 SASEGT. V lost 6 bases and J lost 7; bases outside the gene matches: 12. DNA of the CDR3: TGTGCCAGCAGCACCTTAGCGGGTAAATCGAATGAGCAGTTCTTC. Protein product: CASSTLAGKSNEQFF.

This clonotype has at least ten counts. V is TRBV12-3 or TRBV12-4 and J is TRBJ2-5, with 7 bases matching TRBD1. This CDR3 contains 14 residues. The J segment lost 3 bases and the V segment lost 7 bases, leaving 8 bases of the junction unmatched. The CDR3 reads CASTPSGTEETQYF. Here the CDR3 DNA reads TGTGCCAGCACCCCTTCGGGGACAGAAGAGACCCAGTACTTC.

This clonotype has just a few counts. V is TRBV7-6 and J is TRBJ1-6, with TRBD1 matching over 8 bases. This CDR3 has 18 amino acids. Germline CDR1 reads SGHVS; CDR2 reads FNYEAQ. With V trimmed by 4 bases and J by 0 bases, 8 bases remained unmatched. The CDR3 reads CASSSDRGGSSYNSPLHF. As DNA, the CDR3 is TGTGCCAGCAGCTCCGACAGGGGTGGGAGCTCCTATAATTCACCCCTCCACTTT. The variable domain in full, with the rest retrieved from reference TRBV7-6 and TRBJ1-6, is GAGVSQSPRYKVTKRGQDVALRCDPISGHVSLYWYRQALGQGPEFLTYFNYEAQQDKSGLPNDRFSAERPEGSISTLTIQRTEQRDSAMYRCASSSDRGGSSYNSPLHFGNGTRLTVT.

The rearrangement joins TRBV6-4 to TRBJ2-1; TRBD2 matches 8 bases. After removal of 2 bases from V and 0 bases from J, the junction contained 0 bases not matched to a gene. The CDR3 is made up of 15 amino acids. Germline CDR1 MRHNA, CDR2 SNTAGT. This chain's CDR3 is CASSDSGSSYNEQFF. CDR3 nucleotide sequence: TGTGCCAGCAGTGACAGCGGGAGCTCCTACAATGAGCAGTTCTTC.

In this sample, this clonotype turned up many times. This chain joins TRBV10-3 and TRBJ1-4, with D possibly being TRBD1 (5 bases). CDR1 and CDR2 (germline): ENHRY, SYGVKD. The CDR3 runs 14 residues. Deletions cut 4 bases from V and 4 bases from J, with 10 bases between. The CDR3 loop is CAISAGTGNEKLFF. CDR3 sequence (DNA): TGTGCCATCAGTGCCGGGACGGGTAATGAAAAACTGTTTTTT.

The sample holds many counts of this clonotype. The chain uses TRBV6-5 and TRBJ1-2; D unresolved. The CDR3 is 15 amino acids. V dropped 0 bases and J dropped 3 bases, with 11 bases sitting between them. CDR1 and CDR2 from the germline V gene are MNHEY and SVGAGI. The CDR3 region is CASSYSSGADYGYTF. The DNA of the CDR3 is TGTGCCAGCAGTTACTCGTCTGGCGCGGACTATGGCTACACCTTC.

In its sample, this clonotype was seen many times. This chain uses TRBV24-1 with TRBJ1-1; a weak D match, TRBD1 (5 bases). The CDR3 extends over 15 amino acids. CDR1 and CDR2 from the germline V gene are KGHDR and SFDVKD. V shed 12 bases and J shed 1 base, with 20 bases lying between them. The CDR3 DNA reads TGTGCCGCGCAAGGCGGGGAGGGGAGGAACACTGAAGCTTTCTTT. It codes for CAAQGGEGRNTEAFF.

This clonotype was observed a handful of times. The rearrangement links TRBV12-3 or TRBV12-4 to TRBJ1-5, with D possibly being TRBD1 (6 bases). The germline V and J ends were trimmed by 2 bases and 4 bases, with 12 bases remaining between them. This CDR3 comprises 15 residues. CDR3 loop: CASSLWGGGNQPQHF. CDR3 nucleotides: TGTGCCAGCAGTTTATGGGGAGGGGGAAATCAGCCCCAGCATTTT.

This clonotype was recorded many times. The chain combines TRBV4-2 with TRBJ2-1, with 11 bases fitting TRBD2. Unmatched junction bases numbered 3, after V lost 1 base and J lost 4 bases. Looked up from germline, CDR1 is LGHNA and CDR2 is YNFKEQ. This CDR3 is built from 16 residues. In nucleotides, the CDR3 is TGTGCCAGCAGCCAAGCTACTAGCGGGAGTTACAATGAGCAGTTCTTC. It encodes CASSQATSGSYNEQFF.

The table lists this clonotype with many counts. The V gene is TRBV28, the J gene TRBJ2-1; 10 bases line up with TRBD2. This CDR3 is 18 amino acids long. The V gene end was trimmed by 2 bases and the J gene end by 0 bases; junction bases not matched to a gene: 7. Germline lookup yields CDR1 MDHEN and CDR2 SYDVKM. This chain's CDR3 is CASSLGVSGRDSYNEQFF. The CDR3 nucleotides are TGTGCCAGCAGTTTAGGGGTCAGCGGGAGGGACTCCTACAATGAGCAGTTCTTC.

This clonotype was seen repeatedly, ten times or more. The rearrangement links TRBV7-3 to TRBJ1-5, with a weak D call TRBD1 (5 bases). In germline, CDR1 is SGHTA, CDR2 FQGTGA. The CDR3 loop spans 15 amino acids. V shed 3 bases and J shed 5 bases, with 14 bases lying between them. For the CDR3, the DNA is TGTGCCAGCAGCTTTCGAACGGGGGGGGATCAGCCCCAGCATTTT. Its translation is CASSFRTGGDQPQHF.

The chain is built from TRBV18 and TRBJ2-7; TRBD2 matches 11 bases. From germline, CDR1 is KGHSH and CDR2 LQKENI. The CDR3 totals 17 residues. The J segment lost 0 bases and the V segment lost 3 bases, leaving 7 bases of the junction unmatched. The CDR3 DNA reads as TGTGCCAGCTCACCCTCTAGCGGGGGGACGAGCTCCTACGAGCAGTACTTC. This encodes CASSPSSGGTSSYEQYF.

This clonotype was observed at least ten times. The CDR3 region has the DNA TGTGCCAGCACCTATGGTGGGACAAACAACAATGAGCAGTTCTTC. It specifies CASTYGGTNNNEQFF. This chain links TRBV7-2 with TRBJ2-1; a weak D match, TRBD1 (6 bases). Germline V gene lookup returns CDR1 SGHTA and CDR2 FQGNSA. The CDR3 is made up of 15 amino acids. V shed 7 bases and J shed 5 bases, with 18 bases lying between them.

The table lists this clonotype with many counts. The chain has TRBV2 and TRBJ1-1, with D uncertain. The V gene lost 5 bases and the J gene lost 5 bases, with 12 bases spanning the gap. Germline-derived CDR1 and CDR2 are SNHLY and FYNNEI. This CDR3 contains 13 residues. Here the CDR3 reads CASSLGSGTEAFF. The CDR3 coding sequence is TGTGCCAGCAGTCTAGGGAGTGGAACTGAAGCTTTCTTT.

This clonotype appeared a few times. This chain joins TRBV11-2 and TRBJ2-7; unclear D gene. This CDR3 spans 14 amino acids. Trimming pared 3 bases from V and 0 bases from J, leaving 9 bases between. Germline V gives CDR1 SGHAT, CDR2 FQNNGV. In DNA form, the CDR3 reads TGTGCCAGCAGCTTGACCGTTATCTCCTACGAGCAGTACTTC. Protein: CASSLTVISYEQYF.

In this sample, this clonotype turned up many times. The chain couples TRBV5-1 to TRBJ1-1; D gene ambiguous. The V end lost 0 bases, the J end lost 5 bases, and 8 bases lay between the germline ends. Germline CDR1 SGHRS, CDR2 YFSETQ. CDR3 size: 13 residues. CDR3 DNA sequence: TGCGCCAGCAGCTTGGGAGTGTCAACTGAAGCTTTCTTT. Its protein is CASSLGVSTEAFF.

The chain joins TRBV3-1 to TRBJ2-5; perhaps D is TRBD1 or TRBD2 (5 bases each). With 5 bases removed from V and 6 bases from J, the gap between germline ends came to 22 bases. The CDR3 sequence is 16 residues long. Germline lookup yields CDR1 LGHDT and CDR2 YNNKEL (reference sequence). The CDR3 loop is CASSDHGTGLVKTQYF. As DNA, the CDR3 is TGTGCCAGCAGCGACCACGGGACGGGGCTGGTAAAGACCCAGTACTTC.

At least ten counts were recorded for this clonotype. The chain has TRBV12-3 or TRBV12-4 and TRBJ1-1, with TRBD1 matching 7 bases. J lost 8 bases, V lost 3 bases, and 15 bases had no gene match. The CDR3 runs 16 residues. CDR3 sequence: CASSLVGGAWTGEAFF. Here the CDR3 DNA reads TGTGCCAGCAGTTTGGTAGGGGGCGCTTGGACAGGAGAAGCTTTCTTT.

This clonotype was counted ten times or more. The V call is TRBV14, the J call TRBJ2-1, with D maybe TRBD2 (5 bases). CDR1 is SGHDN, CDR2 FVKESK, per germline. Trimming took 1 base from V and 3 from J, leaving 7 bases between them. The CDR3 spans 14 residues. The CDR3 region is CASSQAGSYNEQFF. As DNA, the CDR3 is TGTGCCAGCAGCCAAGCGGGGAGCTACAATGAGCAGTTCTTC.

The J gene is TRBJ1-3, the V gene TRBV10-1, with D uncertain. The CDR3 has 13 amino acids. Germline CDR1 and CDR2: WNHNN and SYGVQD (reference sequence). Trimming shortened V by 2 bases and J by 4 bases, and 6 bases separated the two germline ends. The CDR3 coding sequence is TGCGCCAGCAGTGAGAAGAGAGGAAACACCATATATTTT. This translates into CASSEKRGNTIYF.

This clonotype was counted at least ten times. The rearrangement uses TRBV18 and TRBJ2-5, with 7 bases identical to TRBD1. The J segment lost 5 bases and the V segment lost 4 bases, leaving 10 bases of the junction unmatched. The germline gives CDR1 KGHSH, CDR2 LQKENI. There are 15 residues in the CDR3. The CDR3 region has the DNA TGTGCCAGCTCACGTCGACAGGGATTTGGGGAGACCCAGTACTTC. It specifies CASSRRQGFGETQYF.

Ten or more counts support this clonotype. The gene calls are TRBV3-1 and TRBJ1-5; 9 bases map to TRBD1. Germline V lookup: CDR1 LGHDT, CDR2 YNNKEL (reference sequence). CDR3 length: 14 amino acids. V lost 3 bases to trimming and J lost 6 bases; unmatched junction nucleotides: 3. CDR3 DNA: TGTGCCAGCAGCCAGGGGACAGGGAGTCAGCCCCAGCATTTT. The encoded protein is CASSQGTGSQPQHF.

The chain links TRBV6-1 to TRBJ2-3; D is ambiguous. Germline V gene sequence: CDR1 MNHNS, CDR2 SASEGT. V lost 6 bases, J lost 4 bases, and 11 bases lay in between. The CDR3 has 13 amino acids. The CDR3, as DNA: TGTGCCAGCAGGACCTCGAACTCAGATACGCAGTATTTT. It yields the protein CASRTSNSDTQYF.

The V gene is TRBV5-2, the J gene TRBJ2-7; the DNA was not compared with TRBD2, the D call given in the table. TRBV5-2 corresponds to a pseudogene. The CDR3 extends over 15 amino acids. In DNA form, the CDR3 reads TGTGCCAGGGGCTACGGGGGGTCGGCCTCCTACGAGCAGTACTTC. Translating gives CARGYGGSASYEQYF.

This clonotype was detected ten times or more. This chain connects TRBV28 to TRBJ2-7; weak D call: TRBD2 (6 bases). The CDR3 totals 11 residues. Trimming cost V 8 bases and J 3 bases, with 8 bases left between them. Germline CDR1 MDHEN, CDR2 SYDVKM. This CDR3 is CASRDFYEQYF. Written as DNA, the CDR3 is TGTGCCAGCCGGGACTTCTACGAGCAGTACTTC.

CDR3 DNA: TGTGCCAGCAGTGAAGTGGGAGGGGGAAACGAGCAGTACTTC. This encodes CASSEVGGGNEQYF. This sequence joins TRBV6-1 and TRBJ2-7, with a weak D call TRBD2 (7 bases). Trimming left V 1 base short and J 5 bases short, with 12 bases between. This CDR3 comprises 14 residues. Germline assignment: CDR1 MNHNS and CDR2 SASEGT.

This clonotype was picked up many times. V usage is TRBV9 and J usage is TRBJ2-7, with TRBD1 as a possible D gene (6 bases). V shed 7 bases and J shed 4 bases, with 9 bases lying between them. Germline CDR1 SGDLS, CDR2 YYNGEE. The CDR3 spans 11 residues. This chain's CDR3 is CASGGTYEQYF. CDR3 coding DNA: TGTGCCAGCGGGGGCACGTACGAGCAGTACTTC.

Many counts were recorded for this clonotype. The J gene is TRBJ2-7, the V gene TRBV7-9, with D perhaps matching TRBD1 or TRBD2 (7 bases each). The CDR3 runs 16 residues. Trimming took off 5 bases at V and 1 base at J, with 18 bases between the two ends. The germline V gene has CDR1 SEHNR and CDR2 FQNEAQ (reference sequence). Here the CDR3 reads CASSRTGRGASYEQYF. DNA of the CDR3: TGTGCCAGCAGCCGGACAGGACGGGGGGCTTCCTACGAGCAGTACTTC.

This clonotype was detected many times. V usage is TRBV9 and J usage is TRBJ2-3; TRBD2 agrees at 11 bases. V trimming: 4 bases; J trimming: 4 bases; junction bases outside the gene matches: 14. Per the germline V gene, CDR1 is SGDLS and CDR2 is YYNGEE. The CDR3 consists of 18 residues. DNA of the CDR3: TGTGCCAGCAGCCCGTACCAACTAGCGGGAGAGTGGGCAGATACGCAGTATTTT. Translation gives CASSPYQLAGEWADTQYF.